One T cell receptor (beta chain) is described in this entry. In the PCR, 60 Vbeta and 13 Jbeta primers were used. Method: immunoSEQ multiplex PCR; TCRdb's copy keeps in-frame clones and lacks some. The sample holds over 150,000 clones, roughly four fifths seen once. This record comes from a study of cytomegalovirus exposure and HLA in healthy donors. The CDR3 loop spans 17 amino acids. Trimming cost V 1 base and J 0 bases, with 12 bases left between them. CDR1 SGHTA and CDR2 FQGNSA come from the germline V gene. This receptor was identified in a woman in her twenties or thirties in good health and CMV-seropositive. The rearrangement links TRBV7-2 to TRBJ1-4, with unresolved D. The sequenced material came from PBMCs. In DNA form, the CDR3 reads TGTGCCAGCAGCTTAGGCGTGACTCTTGCAACTAATGAAAAACTGTTTTTT. Translation gives CASSLGVTLATNEKLFF.